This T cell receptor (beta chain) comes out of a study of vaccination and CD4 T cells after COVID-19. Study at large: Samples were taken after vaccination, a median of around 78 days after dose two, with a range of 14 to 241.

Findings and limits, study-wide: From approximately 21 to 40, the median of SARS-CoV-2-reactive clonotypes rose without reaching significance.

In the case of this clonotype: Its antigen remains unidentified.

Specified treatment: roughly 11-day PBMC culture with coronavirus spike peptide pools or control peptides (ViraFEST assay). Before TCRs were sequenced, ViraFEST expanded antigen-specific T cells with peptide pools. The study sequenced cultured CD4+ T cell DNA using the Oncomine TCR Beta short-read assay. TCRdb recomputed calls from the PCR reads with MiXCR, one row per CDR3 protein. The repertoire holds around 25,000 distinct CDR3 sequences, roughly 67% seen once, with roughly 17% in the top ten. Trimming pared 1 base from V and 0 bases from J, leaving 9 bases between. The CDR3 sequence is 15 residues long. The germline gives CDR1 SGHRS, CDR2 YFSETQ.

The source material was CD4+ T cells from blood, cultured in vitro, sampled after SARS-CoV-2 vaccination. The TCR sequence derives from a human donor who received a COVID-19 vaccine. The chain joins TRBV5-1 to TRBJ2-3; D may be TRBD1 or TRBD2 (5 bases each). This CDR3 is CASSLTGTSTDTQYF. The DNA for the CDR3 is TGCGCCAGCAGCTTGACCGGGACGAGCACAGATACGCAGTATTTT.